This T cell receptor beta chain was sequenced for a study of cytomegalovirus exposure and HLA in healthy donors. The CDR3 is 13 residues long. CDR1 is MNHEY and CDR2 is SVGAGI in the germline V gene. V lost 2 bases, J lost 7 bases, and 5 bases stayed unmatched. It was with 60 Vbeta and 13 Jbeta primers that the PCR ran. TCRdb's copy holds only in-frame clones and misses some; the assay was immunoSEQ multiplex PCR. The record lists some 23,000 clones, of which the ten most abundant hold 17%. This TCR derives from a male donor in good health and CMV-seropositive. The sample consisted of PBMCs. This chain links TRBV6-5 with TRBJ2-7; 7 bases line up with TRBD2. This CDR3 reads CASSYAGASEQYF. CDR3 coding DNA: TGTGCCAGCAGTTACGCGGGAGCCTCTGAGCAGTACTTC.